What follows describes a single TCR beta chain. Its matching antigen is unknown. The CDR3 consists of 15 residues. V was clipped by 2 bases and J by 1 base, with 12 bases between them. Per germline, CDR1 SGHDT and CDR2 YYEEEE. These data originate in a study of T cell responses to AZD1222 COVID-19 vaccine. Study results and limitations: Just six AZD1222 recipients were seropositive at baseline. Unmutated regions of variants are reportedly targeted by nearly half of spike-specific TCRs. Repertoires were sampled only after the peak T cell response.

The assay was immunoSEQ multiplex PCR, and TCRdb's table has in-frame clones only and misses some. The sample records some 200,000 clones, around 90% being singletons. This sequence was found in an adult who received the MenACWY meningococcal vaccine as a control. The sample here was peripheral blood, taken 28 days after the second dose of the MenACWY control vaccine. This chain links TRBV5-6 with TRBJ1-1; perhaps TRBD1 as D (5 bases). DNA for the CDR3: TGTGCCAGCAGCTTACCACTAGGGGCGAACACTGAAGCTTTCTTT. Translating gives CASSLPLGANTEAFF.